This TCR beta chain was obtained from a study of graft-versus-host responses after intestinal transplantation. Overall study: Induction using anti-thymocyte globulin, followed by tacrolimus and steroids for 2 to 4 years, was given to all recipients.

Sequencing was performed with immunoSEQ multiplex PCR; in TCRdb, only in-frame clones are kept and a portion is missing. The repertoire consists of 99,000 or so clones, with roughly 90% occurring once and the leading ten covering around 0.96%. Germline-derived CDR1 and CDR2 are SGHTA and FQGTGA. The CDR3 is made up of 16 amino acids. V was clipped by 3 bases and J by 0 bases, with 13 bases between them. Comment on this clone: The antigen is not known.

The source is a human donor who received an intestinal transplant. The chain is built from TRBV7-3 and TRBJ2-3; perhaps TRBD2 as D (5 bases). Sequenced here: unstimulated CD4+ T cells sorted from spleen or lymph node cells, sampled before intestinal transplant. The CDR3 here is CASSFLAPPSTDTQYF. The CDR3 DNA reads as TGTGCCAGCAGCTTCCTAGCCCCCCCTAGCACAGATACGCAGTATTTT.